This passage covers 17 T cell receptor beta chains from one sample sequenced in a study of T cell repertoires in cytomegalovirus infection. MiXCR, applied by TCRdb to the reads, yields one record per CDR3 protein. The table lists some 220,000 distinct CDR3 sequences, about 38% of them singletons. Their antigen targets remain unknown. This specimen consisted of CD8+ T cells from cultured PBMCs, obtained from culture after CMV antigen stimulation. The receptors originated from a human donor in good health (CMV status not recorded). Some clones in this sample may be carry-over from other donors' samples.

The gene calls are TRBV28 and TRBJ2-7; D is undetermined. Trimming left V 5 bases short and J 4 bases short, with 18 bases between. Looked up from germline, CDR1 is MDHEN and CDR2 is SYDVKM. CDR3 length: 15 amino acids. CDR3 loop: CASSSTTSGFYEQYF. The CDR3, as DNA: TGTGCCAGCAGTAGCACAACCTCCGGGTTTTACGAGCAGTACTTC.

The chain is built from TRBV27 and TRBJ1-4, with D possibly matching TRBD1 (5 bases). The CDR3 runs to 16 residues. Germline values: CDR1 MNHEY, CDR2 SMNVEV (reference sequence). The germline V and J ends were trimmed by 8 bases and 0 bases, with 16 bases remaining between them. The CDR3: CASAKEGAATNEKLFF. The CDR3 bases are TGTGCCAGCGCCAAGGAAGGGGCGGCAACTAATGAAAAACTGTTTTTT.

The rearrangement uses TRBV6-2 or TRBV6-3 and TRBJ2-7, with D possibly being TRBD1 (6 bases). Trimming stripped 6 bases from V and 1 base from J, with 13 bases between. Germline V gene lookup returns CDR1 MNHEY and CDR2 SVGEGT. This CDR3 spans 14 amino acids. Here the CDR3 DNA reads TGTGCCAGCAGCTTTCAGGACAGTTCCTACGAGCAGTACTTC. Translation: CASSFQDSSYEQYF.

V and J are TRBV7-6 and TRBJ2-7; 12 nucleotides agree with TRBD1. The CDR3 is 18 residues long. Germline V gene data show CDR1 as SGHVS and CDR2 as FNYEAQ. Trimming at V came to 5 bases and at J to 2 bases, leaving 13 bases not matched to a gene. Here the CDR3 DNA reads TGTGCCAGCAGCGTTCCGGGACAGGGGGCCTCACCCCCCTACGAGCAGTACTTC. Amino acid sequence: CASSVPGQGASPPYEQYF.

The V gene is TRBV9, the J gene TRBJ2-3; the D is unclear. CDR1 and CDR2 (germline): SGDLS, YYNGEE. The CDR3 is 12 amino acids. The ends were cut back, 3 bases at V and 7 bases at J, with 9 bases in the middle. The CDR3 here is CASSGSRYTQYF. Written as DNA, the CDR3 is TGTGCCAGCAGCGGGTCCCGGTATACGCAGTATTTT.

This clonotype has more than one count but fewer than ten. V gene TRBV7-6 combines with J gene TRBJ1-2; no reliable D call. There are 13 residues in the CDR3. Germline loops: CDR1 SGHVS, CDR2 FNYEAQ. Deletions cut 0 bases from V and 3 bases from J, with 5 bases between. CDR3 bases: TGTGCCAGCAGCTTAGCGCCGTACTATGGCTACACCTTC. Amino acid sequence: CASSLAPYYGYTF. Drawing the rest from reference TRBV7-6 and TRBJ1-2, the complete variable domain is GAGVSQSPRYKVTKRGQDVALRCDPISGHVSLYWYRQALGQGPEFLTYFNYEAQQDKSGLPNDRFSAERPEGSISTLTIQRTEQRDSAMYRCASSLAPYYGYTFGSGTRLTVV.

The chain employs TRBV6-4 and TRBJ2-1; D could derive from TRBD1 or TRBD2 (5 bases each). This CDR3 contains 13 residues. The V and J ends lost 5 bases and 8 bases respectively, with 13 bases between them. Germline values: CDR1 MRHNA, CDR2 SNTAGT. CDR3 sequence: CASSQGVRDEQFF. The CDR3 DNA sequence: TGTGCCAGCAGTCAGGGTGTGAGGGATGAGCAGTTCTTC.

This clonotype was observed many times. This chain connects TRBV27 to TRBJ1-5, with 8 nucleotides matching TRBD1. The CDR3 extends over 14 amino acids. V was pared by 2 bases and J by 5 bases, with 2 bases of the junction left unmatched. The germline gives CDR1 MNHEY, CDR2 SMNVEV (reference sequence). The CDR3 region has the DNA TGTGCCAGCAGTTTAGCAGGGGGCTATCAGCCCCAGCATTTT. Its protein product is CASSLAGGYQPQHF.

CDR3 amino acids: CASSGGTSYEQYF. In DNA, the CDR3 is TGTGCCAGCAGTGGAGGGACCTCCTACGAGCAGTACTTC. The chain couples TRBV25-1 to TRBJ2-7; the D gene could be TRBD1 or TRBD2 (5 bases each). Per the germline V gene, CDR1 is MGHDK and CDR2 is SYGVNS. The CDR3 is 13 amino acids. V was clipped by 4 bases and J by 0 bases, with 7 bases between them.

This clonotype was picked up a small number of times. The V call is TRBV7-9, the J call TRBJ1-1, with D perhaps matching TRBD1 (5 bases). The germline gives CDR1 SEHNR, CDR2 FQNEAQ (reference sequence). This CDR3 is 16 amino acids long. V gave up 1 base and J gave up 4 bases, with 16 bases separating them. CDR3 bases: TGTGCCAGCAGCTTAGTTTTCGGGGGATCCGGCACTGAAGCTTTCTTT. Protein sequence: CASSLVFGGSGTEAFF. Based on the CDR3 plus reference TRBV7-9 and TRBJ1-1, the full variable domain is DTGVSQNPRHKITKRGQNVTFRCDPISEHNRLYWYRQTLGQGPEFLTYFQNEAQLEKSRLLSDRFSAERPKGSFSTLEIQRTEQGDSAMYLCASSLVFGGSGTEAFFGQGTRLTVV.

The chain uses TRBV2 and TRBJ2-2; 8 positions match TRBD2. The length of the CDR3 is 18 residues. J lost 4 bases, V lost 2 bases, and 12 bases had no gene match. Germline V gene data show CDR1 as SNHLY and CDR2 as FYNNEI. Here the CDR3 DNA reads TGTGCCAGCAGTGAACCGGCCTTACTAGCGGCATTCACCGGGGAGCTGTTTTTT. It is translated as CASSEPALLAAFTGELFF.

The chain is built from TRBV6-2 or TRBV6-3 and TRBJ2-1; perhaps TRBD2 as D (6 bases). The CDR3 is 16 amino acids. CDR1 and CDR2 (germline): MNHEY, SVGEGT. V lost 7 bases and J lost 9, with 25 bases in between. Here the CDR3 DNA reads TGTGCCAGCACCAACTTTCGGGACTCCCGAGAGAGTGAGCAGTTCTTC. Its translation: CASTNFRDSRESEQFF.

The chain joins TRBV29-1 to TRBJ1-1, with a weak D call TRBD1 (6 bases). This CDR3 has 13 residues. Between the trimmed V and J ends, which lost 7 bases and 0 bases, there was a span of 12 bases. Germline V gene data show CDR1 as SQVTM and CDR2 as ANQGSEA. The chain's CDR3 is CSAADSLNTEAFF. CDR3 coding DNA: TGCAGCGCTGCGGACAGCTTGAACACTGAAGCTTTCTTT.

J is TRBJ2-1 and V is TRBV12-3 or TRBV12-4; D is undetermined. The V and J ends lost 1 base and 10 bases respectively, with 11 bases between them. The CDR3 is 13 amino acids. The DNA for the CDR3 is TGTGCCAGCAGTTTAGGTGGCGGTCGGGAGCAGTTCTTC. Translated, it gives CASSLGGGREQFF.

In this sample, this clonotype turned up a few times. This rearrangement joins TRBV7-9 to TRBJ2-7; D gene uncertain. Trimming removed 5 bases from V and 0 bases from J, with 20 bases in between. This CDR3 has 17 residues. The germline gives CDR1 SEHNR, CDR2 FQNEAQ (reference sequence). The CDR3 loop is CASSESGLAALSYEQYF. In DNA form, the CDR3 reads TGTGCCAGCAGCGAAAGTGGGTTGGCAGCGCTCTCCTACGAGCAGTACTTC.

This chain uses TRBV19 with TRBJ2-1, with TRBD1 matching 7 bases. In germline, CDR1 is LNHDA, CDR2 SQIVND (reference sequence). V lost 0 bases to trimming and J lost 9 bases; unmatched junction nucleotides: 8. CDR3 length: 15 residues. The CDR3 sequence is CASSIEGARDSEQFF. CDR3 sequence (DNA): TGTGCCAGTAGTATAGAGGGAGCCCGGGACAGTGAGCAGTTCTTC.

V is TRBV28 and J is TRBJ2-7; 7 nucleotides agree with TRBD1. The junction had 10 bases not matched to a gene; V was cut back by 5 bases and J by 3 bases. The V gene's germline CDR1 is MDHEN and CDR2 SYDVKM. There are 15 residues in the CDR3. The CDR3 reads CASSPPGQAFYEQYF. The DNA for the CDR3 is TGTGCCAGCAGTCCCCCCGGACAGGCGTTCTACGAGCAGTACTTC.